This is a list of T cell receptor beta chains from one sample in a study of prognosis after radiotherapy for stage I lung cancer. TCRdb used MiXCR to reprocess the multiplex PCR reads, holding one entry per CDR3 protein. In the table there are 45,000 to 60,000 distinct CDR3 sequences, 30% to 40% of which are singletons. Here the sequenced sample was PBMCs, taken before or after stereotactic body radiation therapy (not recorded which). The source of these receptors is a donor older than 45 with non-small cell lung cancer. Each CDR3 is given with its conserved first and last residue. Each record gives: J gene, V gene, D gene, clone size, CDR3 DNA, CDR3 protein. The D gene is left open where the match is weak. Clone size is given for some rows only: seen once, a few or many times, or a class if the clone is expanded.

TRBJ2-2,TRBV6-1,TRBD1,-,TGTGCCAGCAGACAGGGGAGCGGGGAGCTGTTTTTT,CASRQGSGELFF
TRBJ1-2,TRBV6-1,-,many,TGTGCCAGCACCCTCCCAGCACCTGGTACGGGCTACACCTTC,CASTLPAPGTGYTF
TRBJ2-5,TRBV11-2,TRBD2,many,TGTGCCAGCAGCACTACTAGAAGCGGGGGAGAGACCCAGTACTTC,CASSTTRSGGETQYF
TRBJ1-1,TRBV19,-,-,TGTGCCAGTGGGATAAGGGGGTTGGACACTGAAGCTTTCTTT,CASGIRGLDTEAFF
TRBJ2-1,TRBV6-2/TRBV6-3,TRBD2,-,TGTGCCAGCACTAGAGGACTAGCGCCTTACAATGAGCAGTTCTTC,CASTRGLAPYNEQFF
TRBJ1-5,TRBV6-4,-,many,TGTGCCAGCAGCCGGACACCCAATCAGCCCCAGCATTTT,CASSRTPNQPQHF
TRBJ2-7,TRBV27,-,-,TGTGCCAGCAGTTTAAGGCCGAAAACCTACGAGCAGTACTTC,CASSLRPKTYEQYF
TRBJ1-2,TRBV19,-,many,TGTGCCAGTAGTCTGGACCCGGGGGACTATGGCTACACCTTC,CASSLDPGDYGYTF
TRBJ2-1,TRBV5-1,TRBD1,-,TGCGCCAGCAGCTTTTCACTCCAGGGGGAAATGAATGAGCAGTTCTTC,CASSFSLQGEMNEQFF
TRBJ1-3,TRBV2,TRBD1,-,TGTGCCAGCAGTGGACCGGGACAGGGGGCCGCCCGCCCTGGAAACACCATATATTTT,CASSGPGQGAARPGNTIYF
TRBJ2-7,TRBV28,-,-,TGTGCCAGCAGAGAGGGCTACGAGCAGTACTTC,CASREGYEQYF
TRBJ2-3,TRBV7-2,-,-,TGTGTCAGCAGCTTGGGCCCCACCCGCAAAGATACGCAGTATTTT,CVSSLGPTRKDTQYF
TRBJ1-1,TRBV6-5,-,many,TGTGCCAGCAGTTACCATGTTTTAAACACTGAAGCTTTCTTT,CASSYHVLNTEAFF
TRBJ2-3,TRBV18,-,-,TGTGCCAGCTCACCACTCGGGGCAGGGGTGGAAGATACGCAGTATTTT,CASSPLGAGVEDTQYF
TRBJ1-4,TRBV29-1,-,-,TGCAGCGTTGGTCCGGACCCAGGCGAAAAACTGTTTTTT,CSVGPDPGEKLFF
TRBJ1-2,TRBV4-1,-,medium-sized,TGCGCCAGCAGCCGGGCGGGCCAGGGGATTTATGGCTACACCTTC,CASSRAGQGIYGYTF
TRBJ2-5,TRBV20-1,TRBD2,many,TGCAGTGCTAGAGAGGGACTAGCGGGGCAAGAGACCCAGTACTTC,CSAREGLAGQETQYF
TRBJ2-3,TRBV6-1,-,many,TGTGCCAGCGGGCAACTCCCAGGGGATACGCAGTATTTT,CASGQLPGDTQYF
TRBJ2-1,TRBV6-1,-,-,TGTGCCAGCAGGGAGGGATTGAATGTTAGGCAGTTCTTC,CASREGLNVRQFF
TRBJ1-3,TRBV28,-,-,TGTGCCGGCAGTCTAACCGGGTATTGGCCCATATATTTT,CAGSLTGYWPIYF
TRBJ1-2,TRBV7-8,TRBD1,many,TGTGCCAGCAGCTTTCGGGGACAGATGGACTATGGCTACACCTTC,CASSFRGQMDYGYTF
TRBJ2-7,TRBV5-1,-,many,-,CASSFGPGESYEQYF
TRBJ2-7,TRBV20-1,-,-,TGCAGTGCCCCCCTTTCTATGCTCGGGAGTGCTACGTACGAGCAGTACTTC,CSAPLSMLGSATYEQYF
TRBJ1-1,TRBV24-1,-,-,TGTGCCACCAGTGATTCTATGGCAGGGAACACTGAAGCTTTCTTT,CATSDSMAGNTEAFF
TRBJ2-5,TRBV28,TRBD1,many,TGTGCCAGCAGACCTCGGACAGGGGGCTGGAAGACCCAGTACTTC,CASRPRTGGWKTQYF